Here is one TCR beta chain with its context. The data derive from a study of blood T cell repertoires in COVID-19. The CDR3 covers 14 residues. The J segment lost 9 bases and the V segment lost 3 bases, leaving 4 bases of the junction unmatched. Looked up from germline, CDR1 is DFQATT and CDR2 is SNEGSKA (reference sequence). Clones were sequenced by immunoSEQ multiplex PCR, and TCRdb holds only the in-frame ones, with some missing. The sample consists of about 65,000 clones, about 76% of them appearing once. The V and J genes are TRBV20-1 and TRBJ1-6, with 11 nucleotides matching TRBD1. Sequencing was done on a sample of peripheral blood. This TCR was sampled from a human donor in a cohort sampled during active COVID-19. The DNA of the CDR3 is TGCAGTGCTAGTGACGGGACAGGGGGTTCACCCCTCCACTTT. This sequence encodes CSASDGTGGSPLHF.